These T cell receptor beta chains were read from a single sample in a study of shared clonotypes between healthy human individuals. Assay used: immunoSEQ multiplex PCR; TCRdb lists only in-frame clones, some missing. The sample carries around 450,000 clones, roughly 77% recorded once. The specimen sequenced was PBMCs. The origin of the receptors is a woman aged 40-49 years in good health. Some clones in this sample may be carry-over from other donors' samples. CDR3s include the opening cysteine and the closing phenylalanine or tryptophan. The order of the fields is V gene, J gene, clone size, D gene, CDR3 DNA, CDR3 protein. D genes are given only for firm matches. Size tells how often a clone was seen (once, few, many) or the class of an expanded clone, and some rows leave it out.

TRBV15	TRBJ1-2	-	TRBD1	TGTGCCACCAGCAGAGGGACAGGGGCTAACTATGGCTACACCTTC	CATSRGTGANYGYTF
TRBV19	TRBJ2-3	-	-	TGTGCCAGTCGTCAGGGCCCTGGCACAGATACGCAGTATTTT	CASRQGPGTDTQYF
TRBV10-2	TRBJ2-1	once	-	TGCGCCAGCGGCCGGTCGAACTCCTACAATGAGCAGTTCTTC	CASGRSNSYNEQFF
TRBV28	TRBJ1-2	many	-	TGTGCCAGCAGCTACACAGGGTTTCGTCCCTATGGCTACACCTTC	CASSYTGFRPYGYTF
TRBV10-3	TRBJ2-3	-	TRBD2	TGTGCCATCAGTGAGTCTGCCGCGGTAGCGGGAGTCTGGGCAGATACGCAGTATTTT	CAISESAAVAGVWADTQYF
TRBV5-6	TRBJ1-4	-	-	TGTGCCAGCAGCGGTGCCGGGACACACGATGAAAAACTGTTTTTT	CASSGAGTHDEKLFF
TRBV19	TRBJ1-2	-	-	TGTGCCAGTAGTATCGAACGACAGGCTGGCTACACCTTC	CASSIERQAGYTF
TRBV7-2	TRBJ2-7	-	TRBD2	TGTGCCAGCAGCTTAGTGTTTGCTAGCGGGAGGTGGGCCTACGAGCAGTACTTC	CASSLVFASGRWAYEQYF
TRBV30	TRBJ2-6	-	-	TGTGCCTGGAGTGTACAACTAGCCAACGTCCTGACTTTC	CAWSVQLANVLTF
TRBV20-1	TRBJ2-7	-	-	TGCAGTGAAAGTAGGGGTGGCGAGCAGTACTTC	CSESRGGEQYF
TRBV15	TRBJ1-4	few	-	TGTGCCACCAGCAGAGATGAGGAAAAACTGTTTTTT	CATSRDEEKLFF
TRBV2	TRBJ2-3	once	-	TGTGCCAGCAGTGACTCCCTCGGACTCGGCACAGATACGCAGTATTTT	CASSDSLGLGTDTQYF
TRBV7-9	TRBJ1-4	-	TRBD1	TGTGCCAGCAGCATTAGACAGGGGGAAATGTCTGGAAAACTGTTTTTT	CASSIRQGEMSGKLFF
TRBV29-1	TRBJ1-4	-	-	TGCAGCGTTTCGGAAGGGGGATTTGAAAAACTGTTTTTT	CSVSEGGFEKLFF
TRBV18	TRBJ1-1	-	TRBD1	TGTGCCAGCTCACCAGGGACAGAGAACACTGAAGCTTTCTTT	CASSPGTENTEAFF
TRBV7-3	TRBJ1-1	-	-	TGTGCCAGCAGCCCCGGCCCCCGTGCTGAAGCTTTCTTT	CASSPGPRAEAFF
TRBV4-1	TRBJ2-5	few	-	TGCGCCAGCAGCCAAGTGTTCCGGACACAAGAGACCCAGTACTTC	CASSQVFRTQETQYF
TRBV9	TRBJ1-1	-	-	TGTGCCAGCAGCGTAGTGGGGTCTGAAGCTTTCTTT	CASSVVGSEAFF
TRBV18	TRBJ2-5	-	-	TGTGCCAGCTCACAACAGGGAGGATCGGAGACCCAGTACTTC	CASSQQGGSETQYF
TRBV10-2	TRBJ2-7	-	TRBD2	TGCGCCAGCAGCTTACCGGGACTAGCTATCTACGAGCAGTACTTC	CASSLPGLAIYEQYF
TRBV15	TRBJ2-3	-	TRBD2	TGTGCCACCAGCAGAGATAACCCTTATCTAGCGGGAGGGACAGATACGCAGTATTTT	CATSRDNPYLAGGTDTQYF
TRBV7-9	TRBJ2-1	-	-	TGTGCCAGCAGCACCGGCCCCCTAGACAGGGAGGTAAACAATGAGCAGTTCTTC	CASSTGPLDREVNNEQFF
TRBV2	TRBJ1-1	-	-	TGTGCCAGCAGGACCCATACCACTGAAGCTTTCTTT	CASRTHTTEAFF
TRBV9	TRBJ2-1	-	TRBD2	TGTGCCAGCAGCGTAGCTGGGCTAGCGGGAAGGAATGAGCAGTTCTTC	CASSVAGLAGRNEQFF
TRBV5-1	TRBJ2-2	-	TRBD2	TGCGCCAGCAGCTTGGGGCCGGGAGGGCCCGGGGAGCTGTTTTTT	CASSLGPGGPGELFF
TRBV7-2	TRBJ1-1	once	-	TGTGCCAGCAGCTTAGCGGGCGGTCTCGGCACTGAAGCTTTCTTT	CASSLAGGLGTEAFF
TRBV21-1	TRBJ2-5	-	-	TGTGCCAGCAGCAAAGGACTAGCGGGAGAGACCCAGTACTTC	CASSKGLAGETQYF
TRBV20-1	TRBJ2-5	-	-	TGCAGTGCCGCACGTAAAGAGACCCAGTACTTC	CSAARKETQYF
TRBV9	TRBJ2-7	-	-	TGTGCCAGCAGCGTCCCTGGACAGCTTTACGAGCAGTACTTC	CASSVPGQLYEQYF
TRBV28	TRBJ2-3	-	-	TGTGCCAGCAGTTTTGGTCGCACAGATACGCAGTATTTT	CASSFGRTDTQYF
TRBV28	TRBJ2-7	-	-	TGTGGGGTGGGCCCCTACGAGCAGTACTTC	CGVGPYEQYF
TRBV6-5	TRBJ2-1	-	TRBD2	TGTGCCAGCAGCCTAGGGACTAATTACAATGAGCAGTTCTTC	CASSLGTNYNEQFF
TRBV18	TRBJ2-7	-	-	TGTGCCAGCTCACCAAGGACGGGGGAGCAGTACTTC	CASSPRTGEQYF
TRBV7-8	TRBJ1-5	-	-	TGTGCCAGCAGCCCCGACAGGAATCAGCCCCAGCATTTT	CASSPDRNQPQHF